This T cell receptor (beta chain) was sequenced in a study of early T cells in non-severe SARS-CoV-2 infection. General study results and limits: The study's VDJdb matching favored anti-spike CD8 responses and missed private and CD4 specificities.

Comments on this clonotype: No antigen is known for it.

The CDR3 runs to 16 residues. Germline V gene sequence: CDR1 SGHTA, CDR2 FQGNSA. The V gene lost 0 bases and the J gene lost 6 bases, with 16 bases spanning the gap. TCRdb ran MiXCR on the 5' RACE reads and lists one entry per CDR3 protein. This sample has around 79,000 distinct CDR3 sequences; about 11% occur once, and the top ten carry around 12%. The input for sequencing was whole blood, taken at baseline. V is TRBV7-2 and J is TRBJ2-3; a weak D match, TRBD2 (6 bases). This sequence originates from an adult who was a healthcare worker with PCR-confirmed SARS-CoV-2 infection or an uninfected control (not recorded which). The CDR3 bases are TGTGCCAGCAGCTTAGCGCGAGGAGGGGCGCAGGATACGCAGTATTTT. Translated, it gives CASSLARGGAQDTQYF.